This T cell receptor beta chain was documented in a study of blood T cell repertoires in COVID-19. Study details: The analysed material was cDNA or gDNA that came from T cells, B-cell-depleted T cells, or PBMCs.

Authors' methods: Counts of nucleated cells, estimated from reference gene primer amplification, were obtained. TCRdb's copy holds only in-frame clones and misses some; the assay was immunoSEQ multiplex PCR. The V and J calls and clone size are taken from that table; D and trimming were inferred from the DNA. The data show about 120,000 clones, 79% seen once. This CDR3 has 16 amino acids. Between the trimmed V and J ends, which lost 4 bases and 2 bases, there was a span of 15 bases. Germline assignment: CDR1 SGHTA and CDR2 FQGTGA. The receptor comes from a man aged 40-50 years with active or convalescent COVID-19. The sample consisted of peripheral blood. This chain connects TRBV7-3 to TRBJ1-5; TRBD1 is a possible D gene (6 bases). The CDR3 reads CASSSITGFRNQPQHF. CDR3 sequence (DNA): TGTGCCAGCAGCTCGATAACAGGGTTTCGCAATCAGCCCCAGCATTTT.